This T cell receptor beta chain stems from a study of blood T cell repertoires in COVID-19. The CDR3 sequence is 15 residues long. CDR1 is SGHVS, CDR2 FQNEAQ, per germline. Unmatched junction bases numbered 4, after V lost 2 bases and J lost 3 bases. Data came from immunoSEQ multiplex PCR; TCRdb stores just in-frame clones and leaves some out. The sample contains fewer than 300,000 clones, roughly 90% of which appear only once. The rearrangement links TRBV7-8 to TRBJ1-5; TRBD1 matches 7 bases. The sample taken for sequencing was peripheral blood. This receptor was taken from a man under 40 with acute or convalescent COVID-19. CDR3 in amino acids: CASSLLGQVNQPQHF. For the CDR3, the DNA is TGTGCCAGCAGCTTACTCGGACAGGTCAATCAGCCCCAGCATTTT.